The clone carrying this T cell receptor (beta chain) was counted between two and nine times. This specimen belongs to a study of blood T cell repertoires in COVID-19. Study background: Samples representing acute and convalescent COVID-19 were sourced from the United States, Italy and Spain. In each case, the material was cDNA or gDNA derived from T cells, B-cell-depleted T cells, or PBMCs.

Authors' processing steps: From reference gene primer amplification, estimates of nucleated cell counts were derived. TCRdb keeps only in-frame clones here, not all; method: immunoSEQ multiplex PCR. V and J calls and clone size are given by that table; D and trimming were obtained from the DNA. The sample contains approximately 150,000 clones, 80% to 90% of which appear only once. Sequences were obtained from peripheral blood. The TCR comes from a man in his 70s with acute or convalescent COVID-19.

The CDR3 DNA reads TGTGCCAGCAGTGATGGCCGTGGCTACGAGCAGTACTTC. Residues: CASSDGRGYEQYF. The V call is TRBV25-1, the J call TRBJ2-7; D gene ambiguous. Germline values: CDR1 MGHDK, CDR2 SYGVNS. V was trimmed by 3 bases and J by 3 bases, leaving 9 bases between them. The CDR3 has 13 amino acids.